This TCR beta chain was identified during a study of neurological immune-mediated disorders. This clonotype was seen many times. TCRdb itself ran the 5' RACE reads through MiXCR, one entry per CDR3 protein. This repertoire shows tens of thousands of distinct CDR3 sequences, roughly an eighth found once; its top ten account for 4.6%. Germline loops: CDR1 KGHDR, CDR2 SFDVKD. CDR3 size: 16 residues. Trimming took off 1 base at V and 2 bases at J, with 10 bases between the two ends. Documented time point: longitudinal time-point 1 (baseline). This receptor was identified in a female donor with HTLV-1-associated myelopathy (HAM/TSP). The J gene is TRBJ2-2, the V gene TRBV24-1; the D gene is possibly TRBD1 (6 bases). The sequencing sample was made of PBMCs. CDR3 sequence reads: CATSDFQGGNTGELFF. For the CDR3, the DNA is TGTGCCACCAGTGATTTCCAAGGGGGAAACACCGGGGAGCTGTTTTTT.